Reported below is one T cell receptor beta chain. What it binds is unknown. The sample originates from a study of blood T cells in healthy people across ages. V was trimmed by 10 bases and J by 5 bases, leaving 9 bases between them. This CDR3 is 11 amino acids long. Germline CDR1 reads SEHNR; CDR2 reads FQNEAQ (reference sequence). Healthy Caucasian individuals from Russia aged about 6 to 100 were enrolled as donors. PCR was performed a second time for about 6 to 12 cycles using a sample-barcoded 5' primer and a J-beta primer mix. A template-switch adaptor containing 12 random nucleotides labeled each cDNA molecule. A single record per CDR3 protein comes from TCRdb applying MiXCR to the 5' RACE reads. The sample includes fewer than 2,000,000 distinct CDR3 sequences, about two fifths seen only once; the top ten take about 21%. Notes on the study in general: In older individuals, TCR beta diversity per million T cells was lower, falling roughly linearly with age. The unknown donor CMV status may have confounded expanded clonotype changes.

V usage is TRBV7-9 and J usage is TRBJ2-1; perhaps TRBD2 as D (5 bases). The TCR originated in a human donor in good health. Sequencing was done on a sample of blood. CDR3 in amino acids: CATQADNEQFF. CDR3 DNA: TGTGCCACCCAAGCGGACAATGAGCAGTTCTTC.